The T cell receptor beta chain under discussion was sequenced for a study of cytomegalovirus exposure and HLA in healthy donors. The CDR3 is made up of 14 amino acids. Germline V gene data show CDR1 as MNHEY and CDR2 as SMNVEV (reference sequence). The V end lost 7 bases, the J end lost 3 bases, and 15 bases lay between the germline ends. Primers: 60 Vbeta forward and 13 Jbeta reverse. Repertoires were generated with immunoSEQ multiplex PCR, while TCRdb's copy carries only in-frame clones and drops some. This table holds about 130,000 clones, 75% found once. About this clone: Its specificity is unknown.

Notes on the study in general: Indistinguishability led to the exclusion of some V segments, TRBV6-2 and TRBV6-3 included.

The chain joins TRBV27 to TRBJ1-1; D might be TRBD1 (5 bases). The sequenced sample was PBMCs. The receptor comes from a man under 40 in good health and CMV-seronegative. CDR3 loop: CASIPGGGYTEAFF. Written as DNA, the CDR3 is TGTGCCAGCATCCCCGGCGGGGGGTACACTGAAGCTTTCTTT.